The 14 T cell receptor beta chains below all came from one sample that was sequenced in a study of blood T cell repertoires in COVID-19 (dated by TCRdb to between 2020 and 2021). Receptors were amplified or captured by the immunoSEQ multiplex PCR assay. This is the immuneACCESS table as TCRdb keeps it, with only in-frame sequences that have V and J called. A part of the clones is gone; compared with another copy, unresolved V genes explain less than half, and the rest is unexplained. The sample has hundreds of thousands of clones on record, approximately 92% of them singletons. Roughly 2.3% of the sample comes from the top ten. Sample: PBMCs or T cells enriched from blood (not recorded which). Source of these receptors: a woman aged 18-29 years who had recovered from COVID-19.

The chain couples TRBV6-5 to TRBJ1-5, with D perhaps matching TRBD1 (6 bases). Germline V gives CDR1 MNHEY, CDR2 SVGAGI. V lost 6 bases to trimming and J lost 7 bases, with 13 bases between them. The length of the CDR3 is 13 residues. CDR3 region: CASSNRAGQPQHF. In DNA, the CDR3 is TGTGCCAGCAGCAACAGGGCAGGGCAGCCCCAGCATTTT.

This clone was seen just once. The rearrangement uses TRBV5-8 and TRBJ2-4; tentative D call: TRBD1 (5 bases). With 0 bases removed from V and 6 bases from J, the gap between germline ends came to 10 bases. Germline lookup yields CDR1 SGHTS and CDR2 YDEGEE. This CDR3 spans 14 amino acids. The CDR3 DNA is TGTGCCAGCAGCTTGGGGGCAGGGTCAAACATTCAGTACTTC. Amino acid sequence: CASSLGAGSNIQYF.

The chain carries TRBV6-1 and TRBJ2-7, with a tentative D call TRBD1 (6 bases). V shed 0 bases and J shed 3 bases, with 9 bases lying between them. The CDR3 totals 14 residues. The germline V gene has CDR1 MNHNS and CDR2 SASEGT. The chain's CDR3 is CASSEAGQSYEQYF. For the CDR3, the DNA is TGTGCCAGCAGTGAAGCGGGACAAAGCTACGAGCAGTACTTC.

V and J are TRBV28 and TRBJ1-5; D call uncertain. The germline gives CDR1 MDHEN, CDR2 SYDVKM. Trimming took 3 bases from V and 11 from J, leaving 8 bases between them. The length of the CDR3 is 11 residues. DNA of the CDR3: TGTGCCAGCAGTTTCGAGGTGTCCCAGCATTTT. It translates to CASSFEVSQHF.

The chain recombines TRBV4-1 with TRBJ2-1; possibly TRBD1 for D (6 bases). Trimming took off 5 bases at V and 0 bases at J, with 14 bases between the two ends. CDR1 and CDR2 from the germline V gene are MGHRA and YSYEKL. The CDR3 is made up of 16 amino acids. This CDR3 reads CASSYRDTSSYNEQFF. CDR3 DNA: TGCGCCAGCAGCTACCGGGACACGAGCTCCTACAATGAGCAGTTCTTC.

V and J are TRBV2 and TRBJ1-2; TRBD1 aligns across 7 bases. With 2 bases clipped from V and 4 bases from J, the junction kept 7 bases outside the gene matches. Per germline, CDR1 SNHLY and CDR2 FYNNEI. This CDR3 spans 15 amino acids. In nucleotides, the CDR3 is TGTGCCAGCAGTGAATACTCTGACAGGGCCTATGGCTACACCTTC. It yields the protein CASSEYSDRAYGYTF.

This chain links TRBV5-4 with TRBJ1-2; 9 nucleotides match TRBD1. The germline gives CDR1 SGHNT, CDR2 YYREEE (reference sequence). V trimming: 4 bases; J trimming: 2 bases; junction bases outside the gene matches: 3. The CDR3 consists of 14 residues. The CDR3 DNA follows: TGTGCCAGCAGCGTGGACAGGGGAAACTATGGCTACACCTTC. Amino acid sequence: CASSVDRGNYGYTF.

This sequence joins TRBV7-2 and TRBJ2-2; 7 bases are shared with TRBD2. Germline assignment: CDR1 SGHTA and CDR2 FQGNSA. V shed 5 bases, J shed 5 bases, and the junction held 8 bases outside the gene matches. The CDR3 loop spans 15 amino acids. The CDR3: CASSISGVRTGELFF. The CDR3 DNA reads TGTGCCAGCAGCATAAGCGGGGTCCGGACCGGGGAGCTGTTTTTT.

V gene TRBV3-1 (or the pseudogene TRBV3-2) combines with J gene TRBJ1-5; D may be TRBD1 (5 bases). This CDR3 spans 16 amino acids. The V end was cut by 5 bases, the J end by 0 bases, with 14 bases between. CDR1 LGHDT and CDR2 YNNKEL come from the germline V gene (reference sequence). This chain's CDR3 is CASSSAGGGSNQPQHF. Written as DNA, the CDR3 is TGTGCCAGCAGCTCCGCCGGGGGGGGTAGCAATCAGCCCCAGCATTTT.

The V gene is TRBV29-1, the J gene TRBJ1-4, with 8 positions matching TRBD1. Trimming cost V 6 bases and J 0 bases; bases outside gene matches: 3. The CDR3 sequence is 14 residues long. CDR1 is SQVTM, CDR2 ANQGSEA, per germline. The CDR3 protein is CSVTGGATNEKLFF. The DNA for the CDR3 is TGCAGCGTAACAGGGGGTGCAACTAATGAAAAACTGTTTTTT.

The rearrangement links TRBV28 to TRBJ2-1; tentative D call: TRBD2 (6 bases). Germline V gene data show CDR1 as MDHEN and CDR2 as SYDVKM. Trimming cost V 5 bases and J 6 bases, with 11 bases left between them. The CDR3 length is 13 residues. The CDR3 DNA reads TGTGCCAGCAGTCTAGGACTACCCAATGAGCAGTTCTTC. Residues: CASSLGLPNEQFF. The full variable domain, with the rest looked up from reference TRBV28 and TRBJ2-1, is DVKVTQSSRYLVKRTGEKVFLECVQDMDHENMFWYRQDPGLGLRLIYFSYDVKMKEKGDIPEGYSVSREKKERFSLILESASTNQTSMYLCASSLGLPNEQFFGPGTRLTVL.

The J gene is TRBJ1-5, the V gene TRBV9, with TRBD1 identical over 7 bases. V lost 0 bases, J lost 5 bases, and 14 bases stayed unmatched. CDR1 is SGDLS and CDR2 is YYNGEE in the germline V gene. The CDR3 is 18 residues long. The CDR3 sequence is CASSVGQGGGTWDQPQHF. CDR3 DNA sequence: TGTGCCAGCAGCGTAGGACAGGGAGGTGGAACTTGGGATCAGCCCCAGCATTTT.

This clone was seen a single time. The CDR3 loop reads CASGIRGDGNEQFF. The CDR3 DNA follows: TGTGCCAGCGGGATCCGGGGTGACGGAAATGAGCAGTTCTTC. This sequence joins TRBV7-9 and TRBJ2-1; possibly TRBD2 for D (5 bases). V dropped 8 bases and J dropped 7 bases, with 18 bases sitting between them. Germline V CDR1 and CDR2: SEHNR, FQNEAQ (reference sequence). CDR3 size: 14 residues. Together with reference TRBV7-9 and TRBJ2-1, the CDR3 gives the full variable domain: DTGVSQNPRHKITKRGQNVTFRCDPISEHNRLYWYRQTLGQGPEFLTYFQNEAQLEKSRLLSDRFSAERPKGSFSTLEIQRTEQGDSAMYLCASGIRGDGNEQFFGPGTRLTVL.

V and J are TRBV12-3 or TRBV12-4 and TRBJ2-7; 9 bases line up with TRBD1. Trimming removed 7 bases from V and 1 base from J; junction bases left unmatched: 2. The CDR3 is made up of 13 amino acids. CDR3 sequence reads: CASKGTGSYEQYF. DNA of the CDR3: TGTGCCAGCAAAGGGACAGGGTCCTACGAGCAGTACTTC.